A single T cell receptor beta chain is shown here with its context. It has no known antigen specificity. No much larger clonotype is one base removed from it; base qualities were not supplied. The record originates from a study of cutaneous CD30+ T cell lymphoproliferative disorder and hepatitis E (dated by TCRdb to about 2018). Library preparation employed the immunoSEQ multiplex PCR assay. Held by TCRdb, this immuneACCESS table contains in-frame sequences only and omits some clones. Under half of the omission traces to an unresolved V gene where checked; the cause of the rest is unknown. This sample has more than 6,500 clones in its table, and approximately 74% of those were observed once. Clones ranked in the top ten supply under 1.4% of the sample. The origin of this receptor is a human donor with a cutaneous T cell lymphoproliferative disorder associated with hepatitis E virus. The sequenced sample was blood.

The nucleotide sequence is TGTGCCAGCAGCTTAGTCCAGGGGCTGACGAACACTGAAGCTTTCTTT. It translates to CASSLVQGLTNTEAFF. Rearrangement joined TRBV7-2 to TRBJ1-1; perhaps TRBD1 is the D gene, with 6 bases matching. V is clipped by 1 base and J by 1 base, and the sequence between their germline boundaries is 13 bases long. The CDR3 starts with the cysteine, ends with the phenylalanine, and has 16 residues. The entry retains the CDR3 DNA only, 48 bases that are in frame from base 1. Per the germline V gene, SGHTA is the CDR1 and FQGNSA is the CDR2. The CDR3, completed at both ends by the reference TRBV7-2 and TRBJ1-1 genes, gives the full variable domain GAGVSQSPSNKVTEKGKDVELRCDPISGHTALYWYRQSLGQGLEFLIYFQGNSAPDKSGLPSDRFSAERTGGSVSTLTIQRTQQEDSAVYLCASSLVQGLTNTEAFFGQGTRLTVV.